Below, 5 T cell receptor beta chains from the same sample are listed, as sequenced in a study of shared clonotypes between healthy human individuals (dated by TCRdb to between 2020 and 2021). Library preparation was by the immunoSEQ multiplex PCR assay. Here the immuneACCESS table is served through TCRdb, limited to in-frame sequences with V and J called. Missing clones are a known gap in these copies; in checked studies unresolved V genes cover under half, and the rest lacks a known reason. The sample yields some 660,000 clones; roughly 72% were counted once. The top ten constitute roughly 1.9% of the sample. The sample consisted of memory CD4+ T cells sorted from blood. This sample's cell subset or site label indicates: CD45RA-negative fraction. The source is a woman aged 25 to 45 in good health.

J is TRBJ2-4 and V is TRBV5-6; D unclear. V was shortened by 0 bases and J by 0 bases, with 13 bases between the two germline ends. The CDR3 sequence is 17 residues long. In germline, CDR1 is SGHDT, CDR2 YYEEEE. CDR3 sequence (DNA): TGTGCCAGCAGCTTGGAGTTGGGCGTACTAGCCAAAAACATTCAGTACTTC. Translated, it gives CASSLELGVLAKNIQYF.

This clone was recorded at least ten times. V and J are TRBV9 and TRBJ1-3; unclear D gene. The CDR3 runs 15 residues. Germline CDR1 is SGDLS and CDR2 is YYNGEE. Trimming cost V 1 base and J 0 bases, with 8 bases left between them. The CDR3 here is CASSVTDRSGNTIYF. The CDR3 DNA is TGTGCCAGCAGCGTAACTGACCGCTCTGGAAACACCATATATTTT.

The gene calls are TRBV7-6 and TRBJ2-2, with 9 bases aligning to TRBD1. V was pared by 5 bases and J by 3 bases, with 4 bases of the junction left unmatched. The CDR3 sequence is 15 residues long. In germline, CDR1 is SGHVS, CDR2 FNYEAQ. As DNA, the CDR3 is TGTGCCAGCAGCCCCGGGACAGGGTACACCGGGGAGCTGTTTTTT. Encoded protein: CASSPGTGYTGELFF.

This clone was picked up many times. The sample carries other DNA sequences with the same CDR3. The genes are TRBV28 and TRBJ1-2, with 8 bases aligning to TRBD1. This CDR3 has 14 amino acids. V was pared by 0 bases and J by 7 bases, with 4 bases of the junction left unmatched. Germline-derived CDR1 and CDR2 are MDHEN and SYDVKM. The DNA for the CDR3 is TGTGCCAGCAGTTTATGCCAGGGGGCTTGTGGCTACACCTTC. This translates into CASSLCQGACGYTF.

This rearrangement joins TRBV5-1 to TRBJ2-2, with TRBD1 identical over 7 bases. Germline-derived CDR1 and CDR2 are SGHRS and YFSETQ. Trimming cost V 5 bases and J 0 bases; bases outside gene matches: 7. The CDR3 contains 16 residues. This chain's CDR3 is CASRQGTSSNTGELFF. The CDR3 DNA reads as TGCGCCAGCAGACAGGGGACCTCTTCGAACACCGGGGAGCTGTTTTTT.